The 4 T cell receptor beta chains below all came from one sample that was sequenced in a study of T cells in Graves' hyperthyroidism and ophthalmopathy (dated by TCRdb to between 2018 and 2021). Receptor libraries were prepared by multiplex PCR. Sequencing used an Illumina HiSeq 2000. Amplification of TCR beta CDR3 regions was carried out from RNA transcripts. The TCR CDR3 was subjected to a first round of RT-PCR using the HTBI primer set and the Qiagen OneStep RT-PCR kit. TCRdb reran the public reads through fastp at Q25 and MiXCR, keeping productive beta chains. One record per CDR3 amino acid sequence lists the most common genes and DNA. In this sample the table shows 650,000 to 800,000 distinct CDR3 sequences, roughly 45% of which occur a single time. The top ten clonotypes cover roughly 6.5% of the sample. The specimen sequenced was peripheral blood or thyroid tissue (not recorded which). The receptor set was obtained from an adult man with Graves' disease, either hyperthyroidism or ophthalmopathy (not recorded which).

The chain combines TRBV25-1 with TRBJ1-5; D is possibly TRBD1 (5 bases). From germline, CDR1 is MGHDK and CDR2 SYGVNS. The CDR3 spans 15 residues. The V gene lost 0 bases and the J gene lost 5 bases, with 11 bases spanning the gap. DNA for the CDR3: TGTGCCAGCAGTGAATATGGGGGGACGGATCAGCCCCAGCATTTT. It specifies CASSEYGGTDQPQHF.

The V and J genes are TRBV11-2 and TRBJ1-6; D gene uncertain. V gave up 2 bases and J gave up 8 bases, with 10 bases separating them. Looked up from germline, CDR1 is SGHAT and CDR2 is FQNNGV. The CDR3 has 14 residues. The CDR3 spells CASSLRASYSPLHF. CDR3 coding DNA: TGTGCCAGCAGCTTAAGAGCAAGCTATTCACCCCTCCACTTT.

Only one count was recorded for this clonotype. This sequence joins TRBV7-2 and TRBJ2-5; 11 bases are shared with TRBD2. The CDR3 totals 17 residues. Germline-derived CDR1 and CDR2 are SGHTA and FQGNSA. V was pared by 6 bases and J by 1 base, with 10 bases of the junction left unmatched. The CDR3 reads CASSEGVLAGVQETQYF. DNA for the CDR3: TGTGCCAGCAGTGAAGGGGTACTAGCGGGAGTCCAAGAGACCCAGTACTTC.

This chain uses TRBV19 with TRBJ1-5; TRBD1 aligns across 9 bases. The germline V gene has CDR1 LNHDA and CDR2 SQIVND (reference sequence). The CDR3 has 17 residues. The V segment lost 6 bases and the J segment 9 bases; nucleotides outside the gene matches: 18. CDR3 bases: TGTGCCAGTAGCGCAAGTCCGGGACAGGGCCCTTTCCGGCCCCAGCATTTT. Translating gives CASSASPGQGPFRPQHF.